The rows below give T cell receptor beta chains drawn from one sample of a study of T cells in Graves' hyperthyroidism and ophthalmopathy. TCRdb redid the calling of the multiplex PCR reads with MiXCR, one entry per CDR3 protein. The table includes about 360,000 distinct CDR3 sequences, around a sixth detected once. Sequencing was carried out using blood. The source is a woman aged 18-29 years with Graves' hyperthyroidism that later progressed to Graves' ophthalmopathy. Both conserved end residues are part of each CDR3. Fields, in order: V gene, D gene, clone size, J gene, CDR3 length, CDR3 DNA, CDR3 protein. D genes are given only for firm matches. Only part of the rows carry a size: once, few, many, or a class if the clone is expanded.

V gene: TRBV20-1
D gene: -
clone size: few
J gene: TRBJ2-7
CDR3 length: 14
CDR3 DNA: TGCAGTGCGGCCAAGGAGGCTTTCTCCTACGAGCAGTACTTC
CDR3 protein: CSAAKEAFSYEQYF

V gene: TRBV27
D gene: -
clone size: many
J gene: TRBJ1-5
CDR3 length: 12
CDR3 DNA: TGTGCCAGCGGAACAGGGAATCAGCCCCAGCATTTT
CDR3 protein: CASGTGNQPQHF

V gene: TRBV29-1
D gene: -
clone size: many
J gene: TRBJ1-2
CDR3 length: 15
CDR3 DNA: TGCAGCGTTGAAGGGGGACAAGATAATTATGGCGGCTACACCTTC
CDR3 protein: CSVEGGQDNYGGYTF

V gene: TRBV15
D gene: -
clone size: few
J gene: TRBJ2-1
CDR3 length: 13
CDR3 DNA: TGTGCCACCAGCAGAGGAAGCGGCGGTGAGCAGTTCTTC
CDR3 protein: CATSRGSGGEQFF

V gene: TRBV20-1
D gene: TRBD2
clone size: many
J gene: TRBJ2-5
CDR3 length: 14
CDR3 DNA: TGCAGTGCTAGAAGAGCGGGAGGGCCAGAGACCCAGTACTTC
CDR3 protein: CSARRAGGPETQYF

V gene: TRBV7-8
D gene: TRBD1
clone size: many
J gene: TRBJ2-5
CDR3 length: 14
CDR3 DNA: TGTGCCAGCAGCGAAACCGGGACAGGAGGGACCCAGTACTTC
CDR3 protein: CASSETGTGGTQYF

V gene: TRBV19
D gene: -
clone size: -
J gene: TRBJ2-2
CDR3 length: 16
CDR3 DNA: TGTGCCAGTAGTCCGACAGTCGGTCGGGGATTCGGGGAGCTGTTTTTT
CDR3 protein: CASSPTVGRGFGELFF

V gene: TRBV9
D gene: -
clone size: -
J gene: TRBJ2-7
CDR3 length: 15
CDR3 DNA: TGTGCCAGCAGCGTAGGGGGGGCTGAGAAGTACGAGCAGTACTTC
CDR3 protein: CASSVGGAEKYEQYF

V gene: TRBV30
D gene: -
clone size: many
J gene: TRBJ2-7
CDR3 length: 15
CDR3 DNA: TGTGCCTGGAGTTTTACGGGCCCGAGCTCCTACGAGCAGTACTTC
CDR3 protein: CAWSFTGPSSYEQYF

V gene: TRBV10-3
D gene: -
clone size: many
J gene: TRBJ1-2
CDR3 length: 12
CDR3 DNA: TGTGCCATCAGTGAAGTCCCCTATGGCTACACCTTC
CDR3 protein: CAISEVPYGYTF

V gene: TRBV29-1
D gene: -
clone size: few
J gene: TRBJ1-2
CDR3 length: 14
CDR3 DNA: TGCAGCGTTGAAGACCTACTGACAGACTATGGCTACACCTTC
CDR3 protein: CSVEDLLTDYGYTF

V gene: TRBV7-2
D gene: -
clone size: many
J gene: TRBJ2-2
CDR3 length: 14
CDR3 DNA: TGTGCCAGCAGTCTTTTGTATGCCACCGGGGAGCTGTTTTTT
CDR3 protein: CASSLLYATGELFF

V gene: TRBV5-1
D gene: -
clone size: few
J gene: TRBJ1-3
CDR3 length: 13
CDR3 DNA: TGCGCCAGCAGCTTGGATCAGGGAAACACCATATATTTT
CDR3 protein: CASSLDQGNTIYF

V gene: TRBV5-1
D gene: TRBD2
clone size: -
J gene: TRBJ2-5
CDR3 length: 17
CDR3 DNA: TGCGCCAGCAGCCAAGAGGATGGACTAGCGGGAGAAGAGACCCAGTGCTTC
CDR3 protein: CASSQEDGLAGEETQCF

V gene: TRBV5-5
D gene: -
clone size: -
J gene: TRBJ1-6
CDR3 length: 13
CDR3 DNA: TGTGCCAGCAGCTTGGTGCAGTATTCACCCCTCCACTTT
CDR3 protein: CASSLVQYSPLHF

V gene: TRBV6-2/TRBV6-3
D gene: -
clone size: few
J gene: TRBJ2-5
CDR3 length: 13
CDR3 DNA: TGTGCCAGCAGAAGGGGGGGGGGGGAGACCCAGTACTTC
CDR3 protein: CASRRGGGETQYF

V gene: TRBV27
D gene: TRBD2
clone size: many
J gene: TRBJ2-7
CDR3 length: 14
CDR3 DNA: TGTGCCAGCACCGGCGGGAGGGGTTCCTACGAGCAGTACTTC
CDR3 protein: CASTGGRGSYEQYF

V gene: TRBV3-1
D gene: -
clone size: many
J gene: TRBJ2-7
CDR3 length: 14
CDR3 DNA: TGTGCCAGCAGCCAACCCGGACAAGCTGCCGAGCAGTACTTC
CDR3 protein: CASSQPGQAAEQYF

V gene: TRBV14
D gene: TRBD2
clone size: once
J gene: TRBJ2-3
CDR3 length: 12
CDR3 DNA: TGTGCCAGCAGCCACCTAGCGGGAGGGACGTATTTT
CDR3 protein: CASSHLAGGTYF

V gene: TRBV5-5
D gene: TRBD2
clone size: many
J gene: TRBJ2-5
CDR3 length: 17
CDR3 DNA: TGTGCCAGCAGCCCCGGACTAGCGGGAGGGGAACAAGAGACCCAGTACTTC
CDR3 protein: CASSPGLAGGEQETQYF

V gene: TRBV7-2
D gene: -
clone size: -
J gene: TRBJ2-1
CDR3 length: 12
CDR3 DNA: TGTGCCAGCAGCCAAGAATCAAATGAGCAGTTCTTC
CDR3 protein: CASSQESNEQFF

V gene: TRBV10-3
D gene: TRBD1
clone size: -
J gene: TRBJ1-5
CDR3 length: 13
CDR3 DNA: TGTGCCATCAGGGACAGGGAGAATCAGCCCCAGCATTTT
CDR3 protein: CAIRDRENQPQHF

V gene: TRBV12-3/TRBV12-4
D gene: TRBD2
clone size: many
J gene: TRBJ2-3
CDR3 length: 14
CDR3 DNA: TGTGCCAGCCAGAAGCGGGGGAGCACAGATACGCAGTATTTT
CDR3 protein: CASQKRGSTDTQYF

V gene: TRBV2
D gene: -
clone size: many
J gene: TRBJ1-2
CDR3 length: 15
CDR3 DNA: TGTGCCAGCAGTGATAATGGCAGGTTGAACTATGGCTACACCTTC
CDR3 protein: CASSDNGRLNYGYTF

V gene: TRBV6-2/TRBV6-3
D gene: -
clone size: many
J gene: TRBJ2-1
CDR3 length: 15
CDR3 DNA: TGTGCCAGCAGTTACCGGTTCAGGGGGGACAATGAGCAGTTCTTC
CDR3 protein: CASSYRFRGDNEQFF

V gene: TRBV7-9
D gene: TRBD2
clone size: many
J gene: TRBJ2-5
CDR3 length: 14
CDR3 DNA: TGTGCCAGCAGCTACCGGGAGGGTTGGGAGACCCAGTACTTC
CDR3 protein: CASSYREGWETQYF